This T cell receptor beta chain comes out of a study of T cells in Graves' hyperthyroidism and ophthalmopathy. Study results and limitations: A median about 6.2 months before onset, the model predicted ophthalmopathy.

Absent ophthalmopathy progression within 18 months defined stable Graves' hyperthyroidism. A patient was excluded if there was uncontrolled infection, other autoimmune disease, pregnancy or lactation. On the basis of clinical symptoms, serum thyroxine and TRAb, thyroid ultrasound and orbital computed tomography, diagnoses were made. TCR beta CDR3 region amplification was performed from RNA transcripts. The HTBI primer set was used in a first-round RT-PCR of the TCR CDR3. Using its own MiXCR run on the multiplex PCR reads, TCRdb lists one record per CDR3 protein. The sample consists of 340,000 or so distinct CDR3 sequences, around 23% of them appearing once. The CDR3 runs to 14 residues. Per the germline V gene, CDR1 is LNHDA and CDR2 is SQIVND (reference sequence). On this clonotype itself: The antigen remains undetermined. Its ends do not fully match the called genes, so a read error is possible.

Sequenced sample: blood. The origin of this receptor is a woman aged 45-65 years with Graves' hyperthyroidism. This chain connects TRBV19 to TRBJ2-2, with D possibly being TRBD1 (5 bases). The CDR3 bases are TGTGCTAGTAGTAGGACAATGAACACCGGGGAGCTGTTTTTT. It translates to CASSRTMNTGELFF.